The 18 T cell receptor beta chains below come from one sample, sequenced in a study of cytotoxic CD8 clonotypes in ibrutinib-treated CLL. Measured with immunoSEQ multiplex PCR; TCRdb has only the in-frame clones, and not every one. The sample lists roughly 150,000 clones; around 84% were seen once. The specimen comprised PBMCs, sampled after 12 months of ibrutinib treatment. The receptors were gathered from a human donor with chronic lymphocytic leukemia.

This clone was observed a few times. The V call is TRBV7-8, the J call TRBJ2-7; D possibly uses TRBD1 or TRBD2 (5 bases each). The CDR3 has 13 residues. Trimming left V 5 bases short and J 7 bases short, with 15 bases between. Per germline, CDR1 SGHVS and CDR2 FQNEAQ. The CDR3 spells CASSPGPWGEQYF. CDR3 coding DNA: TGTGCCAGCAGCCCCGGGCCATGGGGGGAGCAGTACTTC.

This chain joins TRBV18 and TRBJ2-7; 12 bases fit TRBD1. CDR3 length equals 15 residues. The germline V gene encodes CDR1 KGHSH and CDR2 LQKENI. The ends lost 6 bases at V and 1 base at J; junction bases unmatched: 4. For the CDR3, the DNA is TGTGCCAGCTCCCCGGGACAGGGGGCTTCCTACGAGCAGTACTTC. Translation: CASSPGQGASYEQYF.

The CDR3 region has the DNA TGTGCCAGCAGCTTGTTGTGGGATTCACCCCTCCACTTT. Protein sequence: CASSLLWDSPLHF. The chain is built from TRBV5-5 and TRBJ1-6; D not resolved. CDR1 and CDR2 (germline): SGHKS, YYEKEE (reference sequence). The CDR3 consists of 13 residues. The V end lost 1 base, the J end lost 8 bases, and 7 bases lay between the germline ends.

The J gene is TRBJ2-1, the V gene TRBV19, with D unresolved. The V gene lost 6 bases and the J gene lost 9 bases, with 18 bases spanning the gap. The CDR3 spans 14 residues. Germline V gives CDR1 LNHDA, CDR2 SQIVND (reference sequence). The CDR3 region is CASRTTFSASEQFF. In DNA form, the CDR3 reads TGTGCCAGTAGAACCACATTCAGCGCCAGTGAGCAGTTCTTC.

V gene TRBV30 combines with J gene TRBJ1-3; D is unclear. The length of the CDR3 is 13 residues. CDR1 is GTSNPN and CDR2 is SVGIG in the germline V gene (reference sequence). Between the trimmed V and J ends, which lost 4 bases and 2 bases, there was a span of 9 bases. Here the CDR3 DNA reads TGTGCCTGGACCTCCATCACTGGAAACACCATATATTTT. Amino acid sequence: CAWTSITGNTIYF.

The chain couples TRBV6-6 to TRBJ1-2, with TRBD1 matching over 8 bases. The germline CDR1 and CDR2 sequences are MNHNY and SVGAGI (reference sequence). This CDR3 has 15 residues. Trimming took 0 bases from V and 8 from J; bases not matched to a gene: 8. As DNA, the CDR3 is TGTGCCAGCAGTTACTCGTCAAGCCCAGGGGGCGGCTACACCTTC. Protein sequence: CASSYSSSPGGGYTF.

The chain combines TRBV7-2 with TRBJ2-7, with D possibly being TRBD1 (6 bases). V lost 2 bases to trimming and J lost 3 bases, with 14 bases between them. This CDR3 contains 15 residues. The germline V gene encodes CDR1 SGHTA and CDR2 FQGNSA. Here the CDR3 DNA reads TGTGCCAGCAGCTTATCTACACAGGGTTACTACGAGCAGTACTTC. It translates to CASSLSTQGYYEQYF.

The chain combines TRBV28 with TRBJ2-1, with D hard to call. Germline V gene lookup returns CDR1 MDHEN and CDR2 SYDVKM. The CDR3 runs 13 residues. Trimming removed 6 bases at V and 3 bases at J, with 9 bases between. The CDR3 loop is CASRELGYNEQFF. Written as DNA, the CDR3 is TGTGCCAGCAGGGAATTAGGCTACAATGAGCAGTTCTTC.

The chain carries TRBV7-9 and TRBJ2-5; D gene ambiguous. Trimming removed 4 bases at V and 2 bases at J, with 2 bases between. Germline loops: CDR1 SEHNR, CDR2 FQNEAQ (reference sequence). The length of the CDR3 is 11 residues. CDR3 sequence reads: CASSSQETQYF. In nucleotides, the CDR3 is TGTGCCAGCAGCTCACAAGAGACCCAGTACTTC. The full variable domain, in which reference TRBV7-9 and TRBJ2-5 provide the parts outside the CDR3, is DTGVSQNPRHKITKRGQNVTFRCDPISEHNRLYWYRQTLGQGPEFLTYFQNEAQLEKSRLLSDRFSAERPKGSFSTLEIQRTEQGDSAMYLCASSSQETQYFGPGTRLLVL.

The chain recombines TRBV15 with TRBJ1-4, with D uncertain. Trimming took 0 bases from V and 5 from J, leaving 16 bases between them. This CDR3 comprises 17 residues. The germline CDR1 and CDR2 sequences are LNHNV and YYDKDF (reference sequence). CDR3 loop: CATSRDPFLGRNEKLFF. In nucleotides, the CDR3 is TGTGCCACCAGCAGAGACCCCTTCCTGGGGAGAAATGAAAAACTGTTTTTT.

V and J are TRBV5-1 and TRBJ1-5, with D maybe TRBD1 (6 bases). Trimming stripped 4 bases from V and 2 bases from J, with 13 bases between. The CDR3 consists of 15 residues. Germline CDR1 reads SGHRS; CDR2 reads YFSETQ. CDR3 loop: CASSPGGGGNQPQHF. The CDR3 bases are TGCGCCAGCAGCCCGGGTGGGGGCGGCAATCAGCCCCAGCATTTT.

The genes are TRBV7-3 and TRBJ2-3; 7 nucleotides match TRBD2. Trimming at V came to 2 bases and at J to 3 bases, leaving 2 bases not matched to a gene. This CDR3 has 14 amino acids. Germline loops: CDR1 SGHTA, CDR2 FQGTGA. The CDR3 region has the DNA TGTGCCAGCAGCTTATATAGCGGGACAGATACGCAGTATTTT. Translation: CASSLYSGTDTQYF.

The table lists this clone with a count of one. V is TRBV5-6 and J is TRBJ1-4, with TRBD1 matching 8 bases. The DNA end lines up better with TRBJ2-2; the J call may be wrong. CDR3 length equals 15 residues. The V gene's germline CDR1 is SGHDT and CDR2 YYEEEE. CDR3 in amino acids: CASSLVQGDTGELFF. The CDR3 nucleotides are TGTGCCAGCAGCTTGGTACAGGGGGACACCGGGGAGCTGTTTTTT.

This rearrangement joins TRBV4-3 to TRBJ1-2; 7 positions agree with TRBD1. The CDR3 totals 16 residues. Germline loops: CDR1 LGHNA, CDR2 YSLEER. After removal of 0 bases from V and 8 bases from J, the junction contained 12 bases not matched to a gene. This chain's CDR3 is CASSQDIAGGGSGYTF. The CDR3 DNA is TGCGCCAGCAGCCAAGACATCGCAGGGGGAGGTTCGGGCTACACCTTC.

The genes are TRBV11-2 and TRBJ2-1; D gene unclear. V shed 5 bases and J shed 4 bases, with 18 bases lying between them. Per the germline V gene, CDR1 is SGHAT and CDR2 is FQNNGV. The CDR3 spans 16 residues. The DNA for the CDR3 is TGTGCCAGCAGCCCCCGCCGGACGACCTCATACAATGAGCAGTTCTTC. Residues: CASSPRRTTSYNEQFF.

The count of this clone is one. This chain uses TRBV6-6 with TRBJ2-5, with D uncertain. The CDR3 is made up of 12 amino acids. Germline CDR1 reads MNHNY; CDR2 reads SVGAGI (reference sequence). Deletions cut 3 bases from V and 0 bases from J, with 2 bases between. CDR3 coding DNA: TGTGCCAGCAGTTATTACCAAGAGACCCAGTACTTC. Its translation: CASSYYQETQYF.

The V and J genes are TRBV7-2 and TRBJ2-3; TRBD2 agrees at 11 bases. The CDR3 extends over 15 amino acids. In germline, CDR1 is SGHTA, CDR2 FQGNSA. J lost 4 bases, V lost 5 bases, and 5 bases had no gene match. The CDR3 DNA reads as TGTGCCAGCAGCCACACTAGCGGGAGCGCAGATACGCAGTATTTT. The encoded protein is CASSHTSGSADTQYF.

V is TRBV20-1 and J is TRBJ2-7, with D unclear. V was trimmed by 1 base and J by 3 bases, leaving 4 bases between them. CDR1 is DFQATT, CDR2 SNEGSKA, per germline (reference sequence). The CDR3 sequence is 11 residues long. CDR3 bases: TGCAGTGCTAGAGTGGTCTACGAGCAGTACTTC. As protein: CSARVVYEQYF.